This T cell receptor beta chain was sequenced during a study of T-cell reconstitution after alpha-beta-depleted transplantation in children (dated by TCRdb to about 2016). Regarding the study in general: Using TCR repertoire profiling, the study quantitatively followed how T-cell immune reconstitution unfolded in children after TCRalphabeta/CD19-depleted allogeneic hematopoietic cell transplantation.

This specimen's treatment or condition label, per the study, means: allogeneic hematopoietic cell transplantation with graft depleted of TCRalphabeta T cells and CD19 B cells. The transplant recipients were children given TCRalphabeta/CD19-depleted allogeneic hematopoietic cell grafts. The protocol used for the library was PCR. These reads were obtained on an Illumina HiSeq 2500. Molecular barcoding was employed in the preparation of TCR libraries, with unique molecular identifiers being used to normalize TCRbeta repertoire quantification. The public reads were quality trimmed at Q25 with fastp and then assembled into clones with MiXCR by TCRdb, keeping productive beta chains. CDR3 protein sequences are deduplicated, and each keeps its most common genes and DNA. Counted in this sample were about 110,000 distinct CDR3 sequences; roughly 23% of them appeared once. The ten largest clones capture about 11% of the sample.

This clonotype occurred many times. Which antigen it targets is not known. No base quality values were provided; no much bigger clone lies one nucleotide off. From a lookup of the germline V gene (reference sequence), CDR1 and CDR2 are DFQATT and SNEGSKA. The junction carries 9 bases between V and J, which are trimmed by 1 base and 1 base respectively. Measured from the cysteine to the phenylalanine, the CDR3 is 14 residues long. The read is trimmed to its CDR3 DNA, 42 bases read in frame from base 1. Findings and caveats that apply to the study as a whole: In some patients, the high TCRbeta diversity seen at day 60 was put down to recipient T cells and intrathymic progenitors that had survived conditioning. The apparently early alphabetaT-cell count recovery about two months after transplant was reportedly dependent on only several hundred rapidly expanded clones derived from non-depleted graft cells. Over the following months the frequencies of hyperexpanded clones went down, and after one year T-cell counts and TCRbeta diversity were mostly credited to newly produced T cells.

The rearrangement combines TRBV20-1 with TRBJ2-3, with the D gene uncertain. Here the sequenced sample was PBMCs, mostly from graft donor cells, taken 180 days after TCRalphabeta/CD19-depleted stem cell transplant. This sequence originates from a male patient between 2 and 9 years old who had a stem cell transplant for chronic granulomatous disease, so the T cells may come from the graft donor. The nucleotides are TGCAGTGCTAGAGCCCCGGACGGCACAGATACGCAGTATTTT. This yields the protein CSARAPDGTDTQYF.